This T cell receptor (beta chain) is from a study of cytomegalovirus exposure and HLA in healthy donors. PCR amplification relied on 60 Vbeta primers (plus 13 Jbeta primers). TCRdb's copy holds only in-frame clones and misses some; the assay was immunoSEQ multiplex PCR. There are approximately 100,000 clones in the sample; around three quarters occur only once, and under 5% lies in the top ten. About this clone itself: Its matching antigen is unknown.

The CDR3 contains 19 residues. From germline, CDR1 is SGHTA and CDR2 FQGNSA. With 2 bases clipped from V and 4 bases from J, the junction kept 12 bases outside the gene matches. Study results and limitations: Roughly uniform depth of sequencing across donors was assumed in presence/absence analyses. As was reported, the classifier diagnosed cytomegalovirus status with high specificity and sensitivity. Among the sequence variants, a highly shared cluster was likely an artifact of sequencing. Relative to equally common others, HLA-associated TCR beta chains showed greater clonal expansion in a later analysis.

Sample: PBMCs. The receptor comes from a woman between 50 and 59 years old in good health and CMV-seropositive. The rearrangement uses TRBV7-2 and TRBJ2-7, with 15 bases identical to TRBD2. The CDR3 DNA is TGTGCCAGCAGCTTAAACCGGCCCGGGACTAGCGGGGGGAAGTACGAGCAGTACTTC. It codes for CASSLNRPGTSGGKYEQYF. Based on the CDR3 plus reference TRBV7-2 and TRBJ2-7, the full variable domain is GAGVSQSPSNKVTEKGKDVELRCDPISGHTALYWYRQSLGQGLEFLIYFQGNSAPDKSGLPSDRFSAERTGGSVSTLTIQRTQQEDSAVYLCASSLNRPGTSGGKYEQYFGPGTRLTVT.